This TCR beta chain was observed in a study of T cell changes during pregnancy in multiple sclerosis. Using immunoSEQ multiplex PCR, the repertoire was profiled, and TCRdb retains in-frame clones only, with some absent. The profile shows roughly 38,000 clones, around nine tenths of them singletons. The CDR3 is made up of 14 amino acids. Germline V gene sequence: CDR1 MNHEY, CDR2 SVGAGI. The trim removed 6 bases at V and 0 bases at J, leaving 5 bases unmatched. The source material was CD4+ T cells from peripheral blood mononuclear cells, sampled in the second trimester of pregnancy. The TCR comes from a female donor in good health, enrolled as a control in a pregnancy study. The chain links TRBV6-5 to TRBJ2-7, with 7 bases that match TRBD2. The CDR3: CASRQSGDSYEQYF. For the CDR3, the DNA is TGTGCCAGCAGACAAAGCGGGGACTCCTACGAGCAGTACTTC.